The rows below give T cell receptor beta chains drawn from one sample of a study of blood T cell repertoires in COVID-19. Data came from immunoSEQ multiplex PCR; TCRdb stores just in-frame clones and leaves some out. The sample has under 250,000 clones, approximately 90% seen once; the top ten hold about 1.3%. Sequenced: peripheral blood. The receptors come from a man younger than 40 with acute or convalescent COVID-19. The CDR3 runs from the conserved cysteine through the conserved F or W.

V gene	J gene	CDR3 protein
TRBV6-9	TRBJ1-5	CASSQLNQPQHF
TRBV3-1/TRBV3-2	TRBJ2-3	CASSQDWGLAGQTDTQYF
TRBV5-1	TRBJ1-5	CASSLDWGQGGPQHF
TRBV5-6	TRBJ2-5	CASSGSGVVETQYF
TRBV7-9	TRBJ2-5	CASSLRPRADRGTETQYF
TRBV18	TRBJ2-1	CASQHQGRVKQNEQFF
TRBV15	TRBJ2-1	CATSDNLLTPSNEQFF
TRBV19	TRBJ1-5	CASSIYSQGAGQPQHF
TRBV6-5	TRBJ2-7	CASSISYEQYF
TRBV7-9	TRBJ1-6	CASSLLYTRDSPLHF
TRBV30	TRBJ1-4	CAWNRGDRKLFF
TRBV10-2	TRBJ1-2	CASSESVGKGYTF
TRBV4-2	TRBJ2-3	CASSQDLAGGTSTDTQYF
TRBV19	TRBJ2-3	CASSTTNRQVRDTQYF
TRBV28	TRBJ2-2	CASKSGSGEVGELFF
TRBV5-8	TRBJ2-7	CASSWGGQGYEQYF
TRBV7-3	TRBJ2-1	CASSSGTSGEKVDEQFF
TRBV20-1	TRBJ2-5	CSASRTAGLQETQYF
TRBV6-1	TRBJ2-7	CASSEMVSGVYEQYF
TRBV3-1/TRBV3-2	TRBJ2-3	CASSQDASGYTDTQYF
TRBV5-1	TRBJ2-3	CASSLYVIRTAGTDTQYF
TRBV5-6	TRBJ1-1	CASRTTGRNTEAFF
TRBV28	TRBJ2-7	CASNKLGTSGGAHEQYF
TRBV3-1/TRBV3-2	TRBJ1-1	CASSQSDRVGTEAFF
TRBV7-8	TRBJ2-7	CASSPRTGHESYEQYF
TRBV6-1	TRBJ1-1	CASSESGGDTEAFF
TRBV4-2	TRBJ1-2	CASSQERGKYGYTF
TRBV18	TRBJ1-1	CASSPLTAKNTEAFF
TRBV6-5	TRBJ2-5	CASGRERGGGTQYF
TRBV9	TRBJ2-1	CASSVSASANFVNEQFF
TRBV19	TRBJ2-7	CASSIRAWGDEQYF
TRBV28	TRBJ1-1	CASRDRVGTEAFF
TRBV7-6	TRBJ2-5	CASSLAGGQETQYF
TRBV6-5	TRBJ1-4	CASSLTVNEKLFF
TRBV5-1	TRBJ2-7	CASSLEQGKNYEQYF
TRBV2	TRBJ2-1	CASSFVRDEQFF
TRBV12-3/TRBV12-4	TRBJ1-2	CASSSGVWYGYTF
TRBV5-1	TRBJ2-3	CASRVISGGATDTQYF
TRBV29-1	TRBJ2-5	CSMGLAGRETQYF
TRBV5-1	TRBJ2-7	CASGLADLLSGEQYF
TRBV7-9	TRBJ2-3	CAFPGGPPADTQYF
TRBV7-7	TRBJ2-5	CASSSRLAGGQETQYF
TRBV7-3	TRBJ2-3	CASSQLAGATDTQYF
TRBV2	TRBJ2-1	CASSEGRTSSEQFF
TRBV7-6	TRBJ1-1	CASSLVPIETGALEAFF
TRBV7-9	TRBJ1-1	CASSHYTNTEAFF